Listed here is a single T cell receptor beta chain. Its antigen remains unidentified. Trimming took 0 bases from V and 6 from J; bases not matched to a gene: 6. CDR1 KGHSY and CDR2 FQNENV come from the germline V gene. There are 16 residues in the CDR3. This sample was included in a study of shared clonotypes between healthy human individuals. The overall study: The plates for each donor numbered three CD4 naive, three CD4 memory, two CD8 naive and one CD8 memory. Findings of the study overall: Clonotypes shared by all four sorted-subset donors had higher generation probabilities than non-shared clonotypes. Clonotype sharing among donors, it was expected, would be affected by sequencing depth. Shared clonotypes: about 4.6% naive CD4, around 3.5% naive CD8, about 2.5% memory CD4, 0.35% to 0.5% memory CD8.

Generated by immunoSEQ multiplex PCR, the TCRdb table keeps only in-frame clones and is missing some. The sample shows some 1.1 million clones, roughly 80% of them seen only once. The chain is built from TRBV16 and TRBJ2-2, with 8 bases lining up with TRBD2. What was sequenced was memory CD4+ T cells from PBMCs. Stated subset: CD45RA-negative fraction. The sequence came from a man younger than 30 in good health. Some clones in this sample may be carry-over from other donors' samples. The CDR3 DNA reads TGTGCCAGCAGCCAATCGGCGGACGGGAGGGCCGGGGAGCTGTTTTTT. It yields the protein CASSQSADGRAGELFF. The whole variable domain, remainder taken from reference TRBV16 and TRBJ2-2, is GEEVAQTPKHLVRGEGQKAKLYCAPIKGHSYVFWYQQVLKNEFKFLISFQNENVFDETGMPKERFSAKCLPNSPCSLEIQATKLEDSAVYFCASSQSADGRAGELFFGEGSRLTVL.